The 20 T cell receptor beta chains below all came from one sample that was sequenced in a study of technical replicates of blood from several donors. The protocol was immunoSEQ multiplex PCR, while the TCRdb copy is restricted to in-frame clones and leaves out a portion. The repertoire has tens of thousands of clones, just over 85% of them found once; the top ten carry 5.6%. The sequenced sample was PBMCs. The receptors derive from a human donor in good health. Some clones in this sample may be carry-over from other donors' samples.

The rearrangement joins TRBV5-1 to TRBJ1-3; D gene ambiguous. Trimming stripped 2 bases from V and 4 bases from J, with 7 bases between. Per germline, CDR1 SGHRS and CDR2 YFSETQ. CDR3 size: 13 residues. CDR3: CASSFGLGNTIYF. The CDR3 nucleotides read TGCGCCAGCAGCTTTGGGCTGGGAAACACCATATATTTT.

The rearrangement links TRBV4-1 to TRBJ2-2; D possibly corresponds to TRBD2 (7 bases). This CDR3 region has 21 residues. The V end was cut by 2 bases, the J end by 0 bases, with 25 bases between. The germline gives CDR1 MGHRA, CDR2 YSYEKL. CDR3 DNA sequence: TGCGCCAGCAGCCAACGCGCCTCCGCGCGGGGGAGGGGGTCGAACACCGGGGAGCTGTTTTTT. As protein: CASSQRASARGRGSNTGELFF.

CDR3 amino acids: CASRGVAYGYTF. For the CDR3, the DNA is TGTGCCAGCAGAGGAGTTGCCTATGGCTACACCTTC. This sequence joins TRBV6-5 and TRBJ1-2; D ambiguous. The CDR3 extends over 12 amino acids. CDR1 and CDR2 (germline): MNHEY, SVGAGI. V shed 6 bases and J shed 4 bases, with 9 bases lying between them.

The chain is built from TRBV6-6 and TRBJ1-3; D might be TRBD1 (5 bases). This CDR3 is built from 14 residues. Deletions cut 7 bases from V and 0 bases from J, with 10 bases between. The V gene's germline CDR1 is MNHNY and CDR2 SVGAGI (reference sequence). CDR3 sequence (DNA): TGTGCCAGCATCCGAAGGGGCTCTGGAAACACCATATATTTT. Encoded protein: CASIRRGSGNTIYF.

The CDR3 DNA reads TGTGCCAGCAGCTTCGACAGGGGCACTCAAATGAACACCATATATTTT. It specifies CASSFDRGTQMNTIYF. The genes are TRBV11-2 and TRBJ1-3; 8 nucleotides line up with TRBD1. Per germline, CDR1 SGHAT and CDR2 FQNNGV. The V segment lost 3 bases and the J segment 7 bases; nucleotides outside the gene matches: 11. This CDR3 has 16 amino acids.

The chain has TRBV4-3 and TRBJ2-7; TRBD1 is a possible D gene (5 bases). The V and J ends lost 0 bases and 4 bases respectively, with 13 bases between them. From germline, CDR1 is LGHNA and CDR2 YSLEER. This CDR3 is built from 15 residues. CDR3 amino acids: CASSQEPGSGYEQYF. The CDR3 DNA is TGCGCCAGCAGCCAAGAGCCGGGCTCAGGGTACGAGCAGTACTTC.

The rearrangement joins TRBV9 to TRBJ1-1; D is unresolved. Trimming shortened V by 3 bases and J by 0 bases, and 6 bases separated the two germline ends. CDR3 length: 13 amino acids. Germline lookup yields CDR1 SGDLS and CDR2 YYNGEE. In nucleotides, the CDR3 is TGTGCCAGCAGCGAGACACTGAACACTGAAGCTTTCTTT. As protein: CASSETLNTEAFF. The complete variable domain, with remaining parts taken from reference TRBV9 and TRBJ1-1, reads DSGVTQTPKHLITATGQRVTLRCSPRSGDLSVYWYQQSLDQGLQFLIQYYNGEERAKGNILERFSAQQFPDLHSELNLSSLELGDSALYFCASSETLNTEAFFGQGTRLTVV.

The chain combines TRBV28 with TRBJ1-1, with D unclear. The CDR3 contains 13 residues. Trimming removed 6 bases at V and 1 base at J, with 9 bases between. CDR1 and CDR2 (germline): MDHEN, SYDVKM. CDR3 region: CASRRAPNTEAFF. In DNA, the CDR3 is TGTGCCAGCAGGCGAGCTCCGAACACTGAAGCTTTCTTT. The full variable domain, in which reference TRBV28 and TRBJ1-1 provide the parts outside the CDR3, is DVKVTQSSRYLVKRTGEKVFLECVQDMDHENMFWYRQDPGLGLRLIYFSYDVKMKEKGDIPEGYSVSREKKERFSLILESASTNQTSMYLCASRRAPNTEAFFGQGTRLTVV.

The chain is built from TRBV7-2 and TRBJ2-5, with TRBD2 identical over 11 bases. The trim removed 1 base at V and 4 bases at J, leaving 5 bases unmatched. This CDR3 spans 16 amino acids. Germline CDR1 SGHTA, CDR2 FQGNSA. CDR3 loop: CASSLDSGGAPETQYF. In DNA form, the CDR3 reads TGTGCCAGCAGCTTAGATAGCGGGGGGGCCCCAGAGACCCAGTACTTC.

The chain has TRBV7-9 and TRBJ2-1; 7 bases line up with TRBD2. The junction had 8 bases not matched to a gene; V was cut back by 6 bases and J by 0 bases. This CDR3 has 16 residues. CDR1 and CDR2 (germline): SEHNR, FQNEAQ (reference sequence). The CDR3 DNA is TGTGCCAGCAGTTCTATGGCGGGAGCCTCCTACAATGAGCAGTTCTTC. This codes for CASSSMAGASYNEQFF. The variable domain in full, with the rest retrieved from reference TRBV7-9 and TRBJ2-1, is DTGVSQNPRHKITKRGQNVTFRCDPISEHNRLYWYRQTLGQGPEFLTYFQNEAQLEKSRLLSDRFSAERPKGSFSTLEIQRTEQGDSAMYLCASSSMAGASYNEQFFGPGTRLTVL.

This chain joins TRBV6-1 and TRBJ2-7; no firm D call. Germline-derived CDR1 and CDR2 are MNHNS and SASEGT. The CDR3 covers 14 residues. The V end lost 0 bases, the J end lost 2 bases, and 8 bases lay between the germline ends. DNA for the CDR3: TGTGCCAGCAGTGAAGCGGCAGGAACCTACGAGCAGTACTTC. Encoded protein: CASSEAAGTYEQYF.

The J gene is TRBJ2-7, the V gene TRBV7-6; 8 nucleotides agree with TRBD1. This CDR3 has 17 amino acids. From germline, CDR1 is SGHVS and CDR2 FNYEAQ. V dropped 1 base and J dropped 0; count of bases not matched to a gene: 8. The CDR3 spells CASSLGGQGLISYEQYF. CDR3 in DNA: TGTGCCAGCAGCTTAGGAGGACAGGGACTGATCTCCTACGAGCAGTACTTC.

This clone was observed a single time. The rearrangement joins TRBV6-1 to TRBJ1-5, with a weak D call TRBD1 (5 bases). The germline CDR1 and CDR2 sequences are MNHNS and SASEGT. This CDR3 has 14 amino acids. The ends were cut back, 5 bases at V and 2 bases at J, with 10 bases in the middle. The CDR3 reads CASSPGMGNQPQHF. Here the CDR3 DNA reads TGTGCCAGCAGTCCAGGGATGGGCAATCAGCCCCAGCATTTT.

This rearrangement joins TRBV2 to TRBJ2-3, with D possibly being TRBD1 (5 bases). The CDR3 totals 14 residues. The germline gives CDR1 SNHLY, CDR2 FYNNEI. V was shortened by 2 bases and J by 2 bases, with 8 bases between the two germline ends. The CDR3 sequence: CASSEQGNTDTQYF. The CDR3 DNA sequence: TGTGCCAGCAGTGAACAGGGAAACACAGATACGCAGTATTTT.

V gene TRBV7-9 combines with J gene TRBJ2-2; maybe TRBD1 (5 bases). Between the trimmed V and J ends, which lost 2 bases and 0 bases, there was a span of 10 bases. CDR3 length: 16 residues. Germline CDR1 is SEHNR and CDR2 is FQNEAQ (reference sequence). The CDR3: CASSLLGPTNTGELFF. The CDR3 nucleotides read TGTGCCAGCAGCTTATTGGGGCCTACGAACACCGGGGAGCTGTTTTTT.

The chain couples TRBV29-1 to TRBJ2-3; perhaps TRBD2 as D (6 bases). Germline V gives CDR1 SQVTM, CDR2 ANQGSEA. The CDR3 spans 12 residues. The V gene lost 7 bases and the J gene lost 2 bases, with 10 bases spanning the gap. The CDR3 nucleotides read TGCAGCGGCGCGGGGACCACAGATACGCAGTATTTT. Protein product: CSGAGTTDTQYF.

The rearrangement joins TRBV4-1 to TRBJ2-7; no reliable D call. CDR1 and CDR2 from the germline V gene are MGHRA and YSYEKL. CDR3 length equals 13 residues. The V end lost 0 bases, the J end lost 7 bases, and 10 bases lay between the germline ends. CDR3 loop: CASSQDYFQEQYF. The CDR3 coding sequence is TGCGCCAGCAGCCAAGACTACTTTCAAGAGCAGTACTTC.

J is TRBJ1-5 and V is TRBV7-2; no clear D. The V end was cut by 3 bases, the J end by 6 bases, with 18 bases between. CDR1 and CDR2 from the germline V gene are SGHTA and FQGNSA. The length of the CDR3 is 16 residues. In DNA, the CDR3 is TGTGCCAGCAGCTTGAACCCCCCGGGTAACGGTCAGCCCCAGCATTTT. It specifies CASSLNPPGNGQPQHF.

V gene TRBV6-1 combines with J gene TRBJ1-1; perhaps TRBD1 as D (6 bases). The CDR3 runs 14 residues. Trimming removed 7 bases from V and 1 base from J, with 13 bases in between. Germline V gene sequence: CDR1 MNHNS, CDR2 SASEGT. Written as DNA, the CDR3 is TGTGCCAGCACCCAGGGGTGGTGGAACACTGAAGCTTTCTTT. Translated: CASTQGWWNTEAFF.

This clone turned up a few times. This chain joins TRBV4-3 and TRBJ2-7, with TRBD2 as a possible D gene (6 bases). The CDR3 sequence is 14 residues long. CDR1 LGHNA and CDR2 YSLEER come from the germline V gene. The germline V and J ends were trimmed by 7 bases and 3 bases, with 16 bases remaining between them. The CDR3 DNA reads as TGCGCCAGCAAAGGAGGGACCTTACACTACGAGCAGTACTTC. Translation: CASKGGTLHYEQYF.